This TCR beta chain was captured by sequencing in a study of OX40 agonist ivuxolimab in advanced cancers. Study information: Patients received the agonistic anti-OX40 (CD134) antibody ivuxolimab. Whole-study findings and limits: Both CD4+ and CD8+ T cell populations in blood had undergone clonal expansion by week 6 at 0.1 to 3.0 mg/kg. Expanded clones tended on average to be more numerous among CD8+ T cells than CD4+.

With respect to this clone: Its antigen is as yet unknown.

Generated by immunoSEQ multiplex PCR, the TCRdb table keeps only in-frame clones and is missing some. This table has some 94,000 clones, roughly 90% appearing once. V dropped 8 bases and J dropped 1 base, with 3 bases sitting between them. The germline V gene encodes CDR1 SGHTA and CDR2 FQGNSA. This CDR3 has 12 amino acids. Here the sequenced sample was CD4+ or CD8+ T cells sorted from blood, taken in a trial of the OX40 agonist ivuxolimab. The chain carries TRBV7-2 and TRBJ2-6; no clear D. The TCR sequence derives from an adult with an advanced solid tumor such as melanoma, head and neck, liver or kidney cancer. Here the CDR3 DNA reads TGTGCCAGCCTGTCTGGGGCCAACGTCCTGACTTTC. Its translation: CASLSGANVLTF.